The next 24 T cell receptor beta chains were all read from a single sample in a study of blood T cell repertoires in COVID-19. Here immunoSEQ multiplex PCR was the method, and the copy in TCRdb shows in-frame clones only, minus some. The data contain 210,000 or so clones, around 80% of them singletons. The sequencing sample was made of PBMCs or T cells enriched from blood (not recorded which). All receptors come from a man under 40 with acute COVID-19.

The V call is TRBV10-3, the J call TRBJ1-4; 9 positions match TRBD1. The CDR3 has 13 residues. The junction had 6 bases not matched to a gene; V was cut back by 10 bases and J by 6 bases. The germline V gene has CDR1 ENHRY and CDR2 SYGVKD. The CDR3 bases are TGTGCCACCCGGGACAGGGTAGATGAAAAACTGTTTTTT. It specifies CATRDRVDEKLFF.

This chain joins TRBV15 and TRBJ2-7; 10 bases are a match to TRBD1. CDR3 size: 14 residues. V lost 5 bases to trimming and J lost 5 bases; unmatched junction nucleotides: 6. CDR1 is LNHNV, CDR2 YYDKDF, per germline (reference sequence). CDR3 amino acids: CATSGDRGQNEQYF. The CDR3 nucleotides are TGTGCCACCAGCGGCGACAGGGGGCAAAACGAGCAGTACTTC.

DNA of the CDR3: TGTGCCACCGGTCGGACTAGCGGGGTTAATAATGAGCAGTTCTTC. Its protein product is CATGRTSGVNNEQFF. The rearrangement joins TRBV2 to TRBJ2-1; TRBD2 agrees at 12 bases. The germline V gene encodes CDR1 SNHLY and CDR2 FYNNEI. V lost 10 bases, J lost 7 bases, and 11 bases stayed unmatched. The CDR3 covers 15 residues.

This chain links TRBV11-2 with TRBJ1-4; 7 nucleotides match TRBD1. With 3 bases clipped from V and 6 bases from J, the junction kept 4 bases outside the gene matches. The CDR3 covers 14 residues. CDR1 is SGHAT and CDR2 is FQNNGV in the germline V gene. This CDR3 reads CASSLGQGDEKLFF. The DNA for the CDR3 is TGTGCCAGCAGCTTGGGCCAGGGGGATGAAAAACTGTTTTTT.

The chain uses TRBV24-1 and TRBJ1-2; D uncertain. V was trimmed by 12 bases and J by 4 bases, leaving 14 bases between them. The germline CDR1 and CDR2 sequences are KGHDR and SFDVKD. The CDR3 sequence is 12 residues long. This CDR3 is CAPRASRYGYTF. The CDR3 DNA reads as TGTGCCCCTCGTGCCAGTCGCTATGGCTACACCTTC.

The chain combines TRBV6-1 with TRBJ2-1; D is possibly TRBD1 (6 bases). From germline, CDR1 is MNHNS and CDR2 SASEGT. Trimming pared 1 base from V and 6 bases from J, leaving 7 bases between. The CDR3 runs to 13 residues. CDR3 loop: CASSEGTVNEQFF. CDR3 bases: TGTGCCAGCAGTGAAGGGACAGTCAATGAGCAGTTCTTC.

This chain links TRBV19 with TRBJ2-3; 9 nucleotides align to TRBD1. V lost 6 bases, J lost 3 bases, and 10 bases stayed unmatched. This CDR3 has 16 residues. Germline-derived CDR1 and CDR2 are LNHDA and SQIVND (reference sequence). The CDR3 sequence is CASRRPGQGGTDTQYF. The CDR3, as DNA: TGTGCCAGTAGGAGGCCGGGACAGGGCGGGACAGATACGCAGTATTTT.

About this clone: The identical CDR3 is also encoded by other nucleotide sequences in the sample. The CDR3 protein is CASSLGGGNQPQHF. The CDR3 DNA is TGTGCCAGCAGTCTCGGAGGGGGCAATCAGCCCCAGCATTTT. The chain joins TRBV28 to TRBJ1-5; TRBD1 might be the D (5 bases). Germline CDR1 reads MDHEN; CDR2 reads SYDVKM. This CDR3 has 14 residues. With 5 bases removed from V and 2 bases from J, the gap between germline ends came to 10 bases.

The rearrangement joins TRBV19 to TRBJ2-1; 8 bases are shared with TRBD1. V shed 1 base, J shed 15 bases, and the junction held 5 bases outside the gene matches. The CDR3 contains 12 residues. Germline CDR1 LNHDA, CDR2 SQIVND (reference sequence). CDR3: CASSIGGQGSFF. The CDR3 nucleotides are TGTGCCAGTAGTATAGGAGGACAGGGTTCGTTCTTC.

The chain employs TRBV3-1 (or the pseudogene TRBV3-2) and TRBJ2-3, with D possibly being TRBD2 (7 bases). Germline V gene lookup returns CDR1 LGHDT and CDR2 YNNKEL (reference sequence). This CDR3 comprises 16 residues. V lost 2 bases to trimming and J lost 3 bases, with 15 bases between them. CDR3 amino acids: CASSQPWGGGTDTQYF. The CDR3, as DNA: TGTGCCAGCAGCCAACCATGGGGGGGCGGGACAGATACGCAGTATTTT.

The V gene is TRBV19, the J gene TRBJ2-7; D unclear. From germline, CDR1 is LNHDA and CDR2 SQIVND (reference sequence). The length of the CDR3 is 15 residues. Trimming removed 5 bases at V and 0 bases at J, with 14 bases between. The CDR3 protein is CASSLPGAISYEQYF. The CDR3 DNA follows: TGTGCCAGTAGTTTACCCGGAGCGATCTCCTACGAGCAGTACTTC. Together with reference TRBV19 and TRBJ2-7, the CDR3 gives the full variable domain: DGGITQSPKYLFRKEGQNVTLSCEQNLNHDAMYWYRQDPGQGLRLIYYSQIVNDFQKGDIAEGYSVSREKKESFPLTVTSAQKNPTAFYLCASSLPGAISYEQYFGPGTRLTVT.

The CDR3 region is CATSEADSPSYNEQFF. The CDR3 bases are TGTGCCACCAGTGAGGCGGACAGCCCCTCCTACAATGAGCAGTTCTTC. This sequence joins TRBV24-1 and TRBJ2-1, with D perhaps TRBD1 (6 bases). The germline V and J ends were trimmed by 4 bases and 0 bases, with 12 bases remaining between them. CDR3 length equals 16 residues. CDR1 and CDR2 (germline): KGHDR, SFDVKD.

The chain uses TRBV4-2 and TRBJ2-7; 13 bases agree with TRBD2. CDR3 length: 18 amino acids. V dropped 2 bases and J dropped 1; count of bases not matched to a gene: 8. Germline V gives CDR1 LGHNA, CDR2 YNFKEQ. The CDR3 spells CASSQYGLAGAPSYEQYF. The CDR3 coding sequence is TGTGCCAGCAGCCAATACGGACTAGCGGGGGCCCCATCCTACGAGCAGTACTTC.

This sequence joins TRBV5-1 and TRBJ1-3; 10 bases map to TRBD1. The CDR3 is made up of 16 amino acids. CDR1 is SGHRS, CDR2 YFSETQ, per germline. Trimming removed 4 bases from V and 4 bases from J; junction bases left unmatched: 8. The CDR3 DNA follows: TGCGCCAGCAGCGGGGACAGGGGATTTTCCGGAAACACCATATATTTT. Translated, it gives CASSGDRGFSGNTIYF.

This sequence joins TRBV19 and TRBJ1-6; D unresolved. The CDR3 is 16 residues long. V was clipped by 7 bases and J by 2 bases, with 15 bases between them. CDR1 is LNHDA, CDR2 SQIVND, per germline (reference sequence). The CDR3: CASTEQGGPYNSPLHF. CDR3 nucleotide sequence: TGTGCCAGTACCGAACAAGGAGGTCCCTATAATTCACCCCTCCACTTT.

V gene TRBV25-1 combines with J gene TRBJ1-5, with TRBD1 matching over 7 bases. V lost 5 bases, J lost 4 bases, and 2 bases stayed unmatched. CDR1 and CDR2 from the germline V gene are MGHDK and SYGVNS. The CDR3 sequence is 13 residues long. The CDR3 DNA is TGTGCCAGCAGTCAGGGACAGAATCAGCCCCAGCATTTT. Translating it yields CASSQGQNQPQHF.

The rearrangement uses TRBV24-1 and TRBJ2-1, with D hard to call. V was clipped by 4 bases and J by 2 bases, with 8 bases between them. The germline CDR1 and CDR2 sequences are KGHDR and SFDVKD. The CDR3 covers 14 residues. The CDR3 is CATSDVRAYNEQFF. The DNA of the CDR3 is TGTGCCACCAGTGACGTCCGGGCCTACAATGAGCAGTTCTTC.

This chain connects TRBV19 to TRBJ1-1; no definite D call. The CDR3 length is 14 residues. V was shortened by 2 bases and J by 2 bases, with 9 bases between the two germline ends. CDR1 and CDR2 from the germline V gene are LNHDA and SQIVND (reference sequence). CDR3 amino acids: CASSISTLNTEAFF. CDR3 in DNA: TGTGCCAGTAGTATATCAACTCTAAACACTGAAGCTTTCTTT.

CDR3 sequence reads: CASSLSDRGLGHFF. As DNA, the CDR3 is TGTGCCAGCAGCCTATCGGACAGGGGACTCGGACACTTCTTT. This sequence joins TRBV3-1 (or the pseudogene TRBV3-2) and TRBJ1-1; 9 positions agree with TRBD1. This CDR3 is 14 amino acids long. V shed 4 bases and J 14 bases; nucleotides not matched to a gene: 14. Germline V lookup: CDR1 LGHDT, CDR2 YNNKEL (reference sequence).

The chain links TRBV9 to TRBJ2-2; possibly TRBD2 for D (6 bases). Germline lookup yields CDR1 SGDLS and CDR2 YYNGEE. CDR3 length: 14 amino acids. Trimming took off 3 bases at V and 8 bases at J, with 14 bases between the two ends. CDR3 amino acids: CASSGDPRGGELFF. The DNA for the CDR3 is TGTGCCAGCAGCGGTGACCCTCGGGGGGGGGAGCTGTTTTTT.

The chain combines TRBV5-1 with TRBJ2-2; TRBD2 is a possible D gene (5 bases). V dropped 4 bases and J dropped 4 bases, with 14 bases sitting between them. The CDR3 is 15 amino acids. The germline V gene has CDR1 SGHRS and CDR2 YFSETQ. The CDR3 protein is CASSTGQRGTGELFF. The DNA for the CDR3 is TGCGCCAGCAGCACCGGCCAACGGGGCACCGGGGAGCTGTTTTTT.

The table lists this clone with many counts. The CDR3 sequence: CARSIKRGAGQPQHF. Written as DNA, the CDR3 is TGTGCCAGAAGCATAAAAAGGGGCGCCGGACAGCCCCAGCATTTT. The gene calls are TRBV5-3 and TRBJ1-5, with a tentative D call TRBD1 (5 bases). TRBV5-3 is an ORF for which the function is uncertain. The V end lost 4 bases, the J end lost 7 bases, and 18 bases lay between the germline ends. The CDR3 sequence is 15 residues long.

This clone was counted a single time. The chain recombines TRBV7-9 with TRBJ1-1; no firm D call. Germline loops: CDR1 SEHNR, CDR2 FQNEAQ (reference sequence). The CDR3 has 12 residues. V gave up 3 bases and J gave up 4 bases, with 6 bases separating them. CDR3 region: CASSLSGTEAFF. CDR3 sequence (DNA): TGTGCCAGCAGCTTGAGTGGCACTGAAGCTTTCTTT. Full variable domain (outside the CDR3, taken from reference TRBV7-9 and TRBJ1-1): DTGVSQNPRHKITKRGQNVTFRCDPISEHNRLYWYRQTLGQGPEFLTYFQNEAQLEKSRLLSDRFSAERPKGSFSTLEIQRTEQGDSAMYLCASSLSGTEAFFGQGTRLTVV.

The chain links TRBV10-1 to TRBJ2-2; 7 bases line up with TRBD2. The length of the CDR3 is 13 residues. J was trimmed by 5 bases and V by 5 bases; bases with no gene match: 2. From germline, CDR1 is WNHNN and CDR2 SYGVQD (reference sequence). DNA of the CDR3: TGCGCCAGCAGTCACGGGAGGACCGGGGAGCTGTTTTTT. Amino acid sequence: CASSHGRTGELFF.